This T cell receptor beta chain was obtained from a study of lymphopenia after photon versus proton radiotherapy. General study results and limits: In patients who died, overall survival fell as post-nadir TCR diversity dropped more. Relative stability marked proton patients; photon patients lost diversity and naive cells.

As concerns this clone: Its antigen remains unidentified. At the DNA level, this CDR3 is encoded by other sequences in the same sample as well.

The data were produced by immunoSEQ multiplex PCR, yet TCRdb's version contains in-frame clones alone and is incomplete. The table lists tens of thousands of clones, approximately 95% of them singletons. Specimen: peripheral blood, collected from a patient treated with photon-based radiotherapy. This TCR was sampled from a woman aged 50 to 60 with cholangiocarcinoma.

The CDR3 loop is CASSSPAYRGRTSGGRAYEQYF. The CDR3 DNA is TGCGCCAGCAGCTCGCCCGCATACAGGGGGCGGACTAGCGGGGGTCGAGCCTACGAGCAGTACTTC. The chain combines TRBV5-1 with TRBJ2-7; 13 nucleotides line up with TRBD2. With V trimmed by 3 bases and J by 2 bases, 23 bases remained unmatched. Germline CDR1 is SGHRS and CDR2 is YFSETQ. This CDR3 region has 22 residues.